The 28 T cell receptor beta chains below were found in one sample sequenced in a study of blood T cell repertoires in COVID-19. Using immunoSEQ multiplex PCR, the repertoire was profiled, and TCRdb retains in-frame clones only, with some absent. The repertoire holds roughly 240,000 clones, with about 80% as singletons. Sequenced material: peripheral blood. Source of these receptors: an elderly woman with acute or convalescent COVID-19.

This chain joins TRBV7-9 and TRBJ2-1; 7 nucleotides align to TRBD1. CDR3 length: 15 residues. V dropped 1 base and J dropped 4; count of bases not matched to a gene: 4. Looked up from germline, CDR1 is SEHNR and CDR2 is FQNEAQ (reference sequence). The CDR3 protein is CASSLGRGKYNEQFF. The CDR3 DNA is TGTGCCAGCAGCTTAGGCAGGGGGAAGTACAATGAGCAGTTCTTC.

V usage is TRBV5-1 and J usage is TRBJ2-1, with a weak D call TRBD1 (5 bases). Trimming pared 2 bases from V and 5 bases from J, leaving 8 bases between. The CDR3 is 13 residues long. The germline V gene encodes CDR1 SGHRS and CDR2 YFSETQ. CDR3 loop: CASSFIRDNEQFF. CDR3 nucleotide sequence: TGCGCCAGCAGCTTCATCAGGGACAATGAGCAGTTCTTC.

This clone appeared a few times. V and J are TRBV18 and TRBJ2-5; 9 bases map to TRBD1. This CDR3 is built from 15 residues. Trimming took 2 bases from V and 5 from J; bases not matched to a gene: 6. Germline CDR1 is KGHSH and CDR2 is LQKENI. As DNA, the CDR3 is TGTGCCAGCTCACCAACCGACAGGGGGAAGGAGACCCAGTACTTC. This translates into CASSPTDRGKETQYF.

V usage is TRBV5-1 and J usage is TRBJ2-2; 9 bases agree with TRBD1. The germline V gene encodes CDR1 SGHRS and CDR2 YFSETQ. V was clipped by 4 bases and J by 4 bases; unmatched bases: 11. The CDR3 consists of 17 residues. The CDR3 nucleotides read TGCGCCAGCAGCCAAGGGGTGGGGACAGGGAGCACCGGGGAGCTGTTTTTT. The encoded protein is CASSQGVGTGSTGELFF.

V usage is TRBV3-1 (or the pseudogene TRBV3-2) and J usage is TRBJ1-3, with TRBD1 matching 9 bases. V trimming: 4 bases; J trimming: 3 bases; junction bases outside the gene matches: 4. This CDR3 spans 15 amino acids. The germline V gene encodes CDR1 LGHDT and CDR2 YNNKEL (reference sequence). The CDR3 bases are TGTGCCAGCAGCCCCAGGGACAGGGTTGGAAACACCATATATTTT. It translates to CASSPRDRVGNTIYF.

This clone was picked up a small number of times. The J gene is TRBJ1-5, the V gene TRBV28, with D maybe TRBD1 (5 bases). This CDR3 is built from 18 residues. V dropped 5 bases and J dropped 5 bases, with 25 bases sitting between them. CDR1 MDHEN and CDR2 SYDVKM come from the germline V gene. CDR3: CASSPTVGLGSGDQPQHF. Written as DNA, the CDR3 is TGTGCCAGCAGTCCAACAGTGGGGCTCGGATCGGGGGATCAGCCCCAGCATTTT.

CDR3 sequence (DNA): TGTGCCAGCAGTTTGGGGAGCGGAGCTTTCAATGAGCAGTTCTTC. This encodes CASSLGSGAFNEQFF. The genes are TRBV28 and TRBJ2-1; maybe TRBD2 (5 bases). The CDR3 runs to 15 residues. V lost 3 bases, J lost 6 bases, and 15 bases lay in between. CDR1 and CDR2 from the germline V gene are MDHEN and SYDVKM.

The rearrangement joins TRBV7-3 to TRBJ1-1; 9 bases align to TRBD1. V was pared by 1 base and J by 4 bases, with 4 bases of the junction left unmatched. Per the germline V gene, CDR1 is SGHTA and CDR2 is FQGTGA. This CDR3 region has 15 residues. In DNA form, the CDR3 reads TGTGCCAGCAGCTTAATCGGACAGGGGATCACTGAAGCTTTCTTT. It codes for CASSLIGQGITEAFF.

The chain uses TRBV9 and TRBJ2-2; the D gene is possibly TRBD2 (6 bases). The CDR3 is made up of 16 amino acids. CDR1 is SGDLS, CDR2 YYNGEE, per germline. Trimming took off 0 bases at V and 4 bases at J, with 13 bases between the two ends. CDR3 sequence reads: CASSVVGGLLTGELFF. The CDR3 region has the DNA TGTGCCAGCAGCGTAGTTGGGGGACTGCTCACCGGGGAGCTGTTTTTT. Variable domain in full (rest from reference TRBV9 and TRBJ2-2): DSGVTQTPKHLITATGQRVTLRCSPRSGDLSVYWYQQSLDQGLQFLIQYYNGEERAKGNILERFSAQQFPDLHSELNLSSLELGDSALYFCASSVVGGLLTGELFFGEGSRLTVL.

This chain connects TRBV28 to TRBJ2-7; TRBD1 matches at 8 bases. After removal of 5 bases from V and 3 bases from J, the junction contained 9 bases not matched to a gene. The germline V gene has CDR1 MDHEN and CDR2 SYDVKM. The CDR3 runs to 15 residues. The DNA for the CDR3 is TGTGCCAGCAGTCCGCCGGGACAGGCCTTCTACGAGCAGTACTTC. Translating it yields CASSPPGQAFYEQYF.

The sample holds one count of this clone. The rearrangement uses TRBV6-6 and TRBJ1-4; 8 bases are a match to TRBD1. The V gene's germline CDR1 is MNHNY and CDR2 SVGAGI (reference sequence). The CDR3 has 14 amino acids. V shed 6 bases and J 8 bases; nucleotides not matched to a gene: 8. The CDR3: CASRDRVPGEKLFF. For the CDR3, the DNA is TGTGCCAGCAGGGACAGGGTCCCAGGCGAAAAACTGTTTTTT.

This clone was found a few times. The V call is TRBV5-1, the J call TRBJ2-7; 9 bases are shared with TRBD2. The CDR3 is 17 residues long. The ends lost 4 bases at V and 5 bases at J; junction bases unmatched: 16. Germline V CDR1 and CDR2: SGHRS, YFSETQ. The CDR3 sequence: CASSPTGLADRNHEQYF. The DNA of the CDR3 is TGCGCCAGCAGCCCTACGGGACTAGCCGACCGAAACCACGAGCAGTACTTC.

This rearrangement joins TRBV5-1 to TRBJ2-5; 12 bases fit TRBD1. V shed 4 bases and J 2 bases; nucleotides not matched to a gene: 3. This CDR3 comprises 15 residues. Germline V gives CDR1 SGHRS, CDR2 YFSETQ. For the CDR3, the DNA is TGCGCCAGCAGCGGGACAGGGGGCCTTCAAGAGACCCAGTACTTC. It translates to CASSGTGGLQETQYF. The whole variable domain, remainder taken from reference TRBV5-1 and TRBJ2-5, is KAGVTQTPRYLIKTRGQQVTLSCSPISGHRSVSWYQQTPGQGLQFLFEYFSETQRNKGNFPGRFSGRQFSNSRSEMNVSTLELGDSALYLCASSGTGGLQETQYFGPGTRLLVL.

The chain recombines TRBV15 with TRBJ1-5; D gene unclear. The CDR3 is 17 amino acids. V was cut by 0 bases and J by 0 bases, with 12 bases left in between. Germline V gives CDR1 LNHNV, CDR2 YYDKDF (reference sequence). Here the CDR3 DNA reads TGTGCCACCAGCAGAGATAAGAGAGGGTCTAGCAATCAGCCCCAGCATTTT. It codes for CATSRDKRGSSNQPQHF.

This clone was seen once. The rearrangement joins TRBV7-9 to TRBJ2-6, with a possible D match to TRBD2 (6 bases). CDR1 SEHNR and CDR2 FQNEAQ come from the germline V gene (reference sequence). The V gene lost 3 bases and the J gene lost 4 bases, with 10 bases spanning the gap. This CDR3 comprises 15 residues. CDR3 bases: TGTGCCAGCAGCTTTGGGGACTCCGGGGCCAACGTCCTGACTTTC. Its protein is CASSFGDSGANVLTF.

The chain has TRBV3-1 (or the pseudogene TRBV3-2) and TRBJ1-1, with 7 bases that match TRBD1. The CDR3 is 16 amino acids. Germline assignment: CDR1 LGHDT and CDR2 YNNKEL (reference sequence). Losses at the gene ends were 4 bases for V and 1 base for J; bases not matched to a gene: 9. Here the CDR3 DNA reads TGTGCCAGCAGCCCCCCGACAGGGACCCCGAACACTGAAGCTTTCTTT. Translated: CASSPPTGTPNTEAFF.

V usage is TRBV5-1 and J usage is TRBJ1-1; the D gene is possibly TRBD1 (6 bases). The ends were cut back, 1 base at V and 4 bases at J, with 14 bases in the middle. The CDR3 loop spans 15 amino acids. Germline CDR1 reads SGHRS; CDR2 reads YFSETQ. CDR3 nucleotides: TGCGCCAGCAGCTTGCAAGCGGGGGCGGGCACTGAAGCTTTCTTT. It yields the protein CASSLQAGAGTEAFF.

The gene calls are TRBV5-4 and TRBJ2-7, with D perhaps matching TRBD2 (5 bases). The CDR3 loop spans 15 amino acids. Germline CDR1 is SGHNT and CDR2 is YYREEE (reference sequence). Trimming removed 4 bases at V and 0 bases at J, with 14 bases between. The DNA of the CDR3 is TGTGCCAGCAGCGCGGGCGGGTCACTCTCCTACGAGCAGTACTTC. Protein: CASSAGGSLSYEQYF.

The chain carries TRBV27 and TRBJ1-3, with D possibly being TRBD1 (5 bases). The CDR3 spans 15 residues. CDR1 is MNHEY and CDR2 is SMNVEV in the germline V gene (reference sequence). The ends were cut back, 8 bases at V and 1 base at J, with 15 bases in the middle. CDR3 region: CASGGGIGSGNTIYF. The CDR3 bases are TGTGCCAGCGGGGGGGGGATAGGTTCTGGAAACACCATATATTTT.

This sequence joins TRBV5-1 and TRBJ2-7; TRBD2 agrees at 7 bases. J was trimmed by 5 bases and V by 0 bases; bases with no gene match: 5. The CDR3 has 14 amino acids. In germline, CDR1 is SGHRS, CDR2 YFSETQ. The CDR3 sequence: CASSLVPSGHEQYF. The CDR3 DNA reads as TGCGCCAGCAGCTTGGTTCCTAGCGGCCACGAGCAGTACTTC.

With respect to this clone: Other DNA variants within this sample encode the same CDR3. The rearrangement uses TRBV6-1 and TRBJ1-2; no firm D call. The V and J ends lost 0 bases and 4 bases respectively, with 9 bases between them. CDR1 MNHNS and CDR2 SASEGT come from the germline V gene. The CDR3 is 14 residues long. The chain's CDR3 is CASSEAGGFYGYTF. The CDR3 coding sequence is TGTGCCAGCAGTGAAGCGGGAGGATTCTATGGCTACACCTTC.

This clone has just a few counts. This chain links TRBV3-1 (or the pseudogene TRBV3-2) with TRBJ2-1; D perhaps matches TRBD1 (5 bases). Trimming removed 3 bases at V and 12 bases at J, with 15 bases between. Germline assignment: CDR1 LGHDT and CDR2 YNNKEL (reference sequence). The length of the CDR3 is 13 residues. CDR3 sequence (DNA): TGTGCCAGCAGCCACTGGCGGACAATGACGCAGTTCTTC. Translating it yields CASSHWRTMTQFF.

The gene calls are TRBV28 and TRBJ1-1; 8 bases map to TRBD1. The CDR3 is made up of 13 amino acids. CDR1 is MDHEN and CDR2 is SYDVKM in the germline V gene. With 7 bases clipped from V and 8 bases from J, the junction kept 9 bases outside the gene matches. The CDR3 sequence: CASTLGGTGEAFF. CDR3 DNA sequence: TGTGCCAGCACCCTCGGGGGGACAGGCGAAGCTTTCTTT.

As concerns this clone: Other DNA variants within this sample encode the same CDR3. This chain connects TRBV6-2 or TRBV6-3 to TRBJ1-2, with D perhaps matching TRBD1 (6 bases). Germline V CDR1 and CDR2: MNHEY, SVGEGT. The CDR3 is 15 amino acids. Trimming cost V 0 bases and J 2 bases, with 10 bases left between them. The CDR3 region has the DNA TGTGCCAGCAGTTACTCGACGACAGGAAACTATGGCTACACCTTC. This gives the protein CASSYSTTGNYGYTF.

V and J are TRBV5-6 and TRBJ2-1; 9 bases agree with TRBD2. The CDR3 runs 15 residues. The germline CDR1 and CDR2 sequences are SGHDT and YYEEEE. The V gene end was trimmed by 3 bases and the J gene end by 4 bases; junction bases not matched to a gene: 5. The CDR3 bases are TGTGCCAGCAGCTACACTAGCGGGCTGTACAATGAGCAGTTCTTC. Its translation: CASSYTSGLYNEQFF.

The chain joins TRBV7-3 to TRBJ1-1; D is perhaps TRBD1 (5 bases). Germline assignment: CDR1 SGHTA and CDR2 FQGTGA. V lost 4 bases and J lost 7, with 13 bases in between. The CDR3 has 13 amino acids. Written as DNA, the CDR3 is TGTGCCAGCAGCTCCCCCCCAGGGCATGAAGCTTTCTTT. This gives the protein CASSSPPGHEAFF.

The rearrangement uses TRBV6-6 and TRBJ2-3; TRBD1 is a possible D gene (6 bases). V was cut by 4 bases and J by 3 bases, with 8 bases left in between. This CDR3 is built from 13 residues. Germline V gives CDR1 MNHNY, CDR2 SVGAGI (reference sequence). The DNA for the CDR3 is TGTGCCAGCAGTTCCAGGGGTACAGATACGCAGTATTTT. It translates to CASSSRGTDTQYF.

The rearrangement uses TRBV9 and TRBJ1-4; D might be TRBD1 (6 bases). The germline V gene has CDR1 SGDLS and CDR2 YYNGEE. The CDR3 sequence is 16 residues long. Trimming removed 4 bases at V and 8 bases at J, with 21 bases between. The CDR3 DNA sequence: TGTGCCAGCAGCCCAAAGTTCGGGGGGCGCGAGGAAAAACTGTTTTTT. The encoded protein is CASSPKFGGREEKLFF.